This T cell receptor beta chain comes out of a study of T cells in Graves' hyperthyroidism and ophthalmopathy. This CDR3 region has 14 residues. Per germline, CDR1 MGHRA and CDR2 YSYEKL. Trimming stripped 2 bases from V and 1 base from J, with 8 bases between. It was 10 ml of fresh peripheral blood that supplied the PBMCs. Study-wide points: For ophthalmopathy, model prediction preceded onset by a median roughly 6.5 months. Most thyroid clonotypes expanded above 0.001 were also detected in blood.

This clonotype has just a few counts. Antigen unknown. Amplified TCR beta CDR3 regions derived from RNA transcripts. A first-round RT-PCR of the TCR CDR3 used the HTBI primer set. A single record per CDR3 protein comes from TCRdb applying MiXCR to the multiplex PCR reads. The sample yields around 800,000 distinct CDR3 sequences, about two fifths seen once. The clonotype comes from a man between 18 and 35 years old with Graves' hyperthyroidism. Sequencing input: blood. V usage is TRBV4-1 and J usage is TRBJ1-1, with no clear D. The CDR3 spells CASSQRLTNTEAFF. For the CDR3, the DNA is TGCGCCAGCAGCCAACGTTTGACGAACACTGAAGCTTTCTTT.